This TCR beta chain was profiled in a study of cytomegalovirus exposure and HLA in healthy donors. As for the study in general: Both the 120 validation repertoires and the 500 to 700 first-cohort repertoires used the same platform, as reported by a later analysis.

Findings of the study overall: Altogether, 150 to 200 TCR beta chains were recorded as cytomegalovirus-associated. TCR clusters originating in the first cohort tended to co-occur in the roughly 120 validation repertoires, according to a later analysis. According to reports, the classifier identified cytomegalovirus status with high specificity and sensitivity.

Comments on this clone: Its antigen is as yet unknown.

V dropped 0 bases and J dropped 1 base, with 12 bases sitting between them. This CDR3 region has 16 residues. Germline-derived CDR1 and CDR2 are ENHRY and SYGVKD. Some clones are missing from TCRdb's copy, which holds only in-frame ones; the method was immunoSEQ multiplex PCR. The sample lists some 50,000 clones, approximately 95% seen once, with roughly 5.8% in the top ten. The chain carries TRBV10-3 and TRBJ1-1; the D is unclear. The source of this sequence is a woman aged 18-29 years in good health and CMV-seronegative. Material for sequencing was PBMCs. As DNA, the CDR3 is TGTGCCATCAGTGAGTCAAGGACTCTAGAGAACACTGAAGCTTTCTTT. Amino acids: CAISESRTLENTEAFF.